The present entry profiles one TCR beta chain with its context. The record originates from a study of T-cell reconstitution after alpha-beta-depleted transplantation in children. Preparation of the TCRbeta library involved a method that used unique molecular identifiers. TCRdb re-called the PCR reads through MiXCR, storing one row per CDR3 protein. Of 490,000 or so distinct CDR3 sequences detected, roughly an eighth appear once; the ten largest clones hold around 6.1%. This specimen consisted of PBMCs from the stem cell graft donor, obtained from the stem cell graft. The sequence derives from a human donor who donated a stem cell graft to a child with combined immunodeficiency.

The CDR3 coding sequence is TGTGCCAGCAGACTTAGCGGGGGCGAAACCGGGGAGCTGTTTTTT. Translating gives CASRLSGGETGELFF. This chain joins TRBV7-9 and TRBJ2-2, with 9 bases that match TRBD2. The CDR3 is 15 amino acids. Trimming at V came to 6 bases and at J to 5 bases, leaving 7 bases not matched to a gene. Germline V gene sequence: CDR1 SEHNR, CDR2 FQNEAQ (reference sequence).